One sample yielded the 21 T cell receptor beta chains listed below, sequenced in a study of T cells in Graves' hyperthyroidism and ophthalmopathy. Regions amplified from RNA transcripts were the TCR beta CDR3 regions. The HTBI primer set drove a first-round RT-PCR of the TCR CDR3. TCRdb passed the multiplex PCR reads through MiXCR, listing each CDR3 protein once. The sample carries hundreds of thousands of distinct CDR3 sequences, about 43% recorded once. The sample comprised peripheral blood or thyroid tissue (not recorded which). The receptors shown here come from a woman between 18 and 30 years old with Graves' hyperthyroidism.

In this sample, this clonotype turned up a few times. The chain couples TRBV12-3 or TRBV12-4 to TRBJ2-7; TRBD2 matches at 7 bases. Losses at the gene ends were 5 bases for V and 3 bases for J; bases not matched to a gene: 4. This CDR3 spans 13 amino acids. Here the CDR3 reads CASSVGTNYEQYF. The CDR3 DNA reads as TGTGCCAGCAGTGTCGGGACTAACTACGAGCAGTACTTC.

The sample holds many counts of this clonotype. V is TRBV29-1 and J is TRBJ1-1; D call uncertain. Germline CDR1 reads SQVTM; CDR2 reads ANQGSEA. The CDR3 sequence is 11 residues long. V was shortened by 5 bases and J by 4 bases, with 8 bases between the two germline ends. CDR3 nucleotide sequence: TGCAGCGTTTTGGGCGTCACTGAAGCTTTCTTT. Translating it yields CSVLGVTEAFF.

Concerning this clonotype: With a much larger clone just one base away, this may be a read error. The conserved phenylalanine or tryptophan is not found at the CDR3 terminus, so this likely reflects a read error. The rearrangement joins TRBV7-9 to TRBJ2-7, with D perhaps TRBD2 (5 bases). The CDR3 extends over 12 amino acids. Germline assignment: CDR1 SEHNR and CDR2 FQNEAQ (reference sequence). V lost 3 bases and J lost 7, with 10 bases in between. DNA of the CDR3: TGTGCCAGCAGCTTGGCCGGCGGGGAGCAGTACTTG. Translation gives CASSLAGGEQYL.

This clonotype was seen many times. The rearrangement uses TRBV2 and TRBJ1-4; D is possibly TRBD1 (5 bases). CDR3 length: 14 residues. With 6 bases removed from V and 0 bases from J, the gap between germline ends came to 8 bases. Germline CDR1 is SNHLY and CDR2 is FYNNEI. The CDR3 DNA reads TGTGCCAGCAGCGCGGGGGCAACTAATGAAAAACTGTTTTTT. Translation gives CASSAGATNEKLFF.

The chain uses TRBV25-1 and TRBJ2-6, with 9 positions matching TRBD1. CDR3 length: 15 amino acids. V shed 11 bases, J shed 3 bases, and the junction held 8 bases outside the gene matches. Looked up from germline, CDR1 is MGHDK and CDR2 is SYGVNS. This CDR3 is CARPGQGDGANVLTF. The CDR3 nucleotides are TGTGCCCGCCCGGGACAGGGTGATGGGGCCAACGTCCTGACTTTC.

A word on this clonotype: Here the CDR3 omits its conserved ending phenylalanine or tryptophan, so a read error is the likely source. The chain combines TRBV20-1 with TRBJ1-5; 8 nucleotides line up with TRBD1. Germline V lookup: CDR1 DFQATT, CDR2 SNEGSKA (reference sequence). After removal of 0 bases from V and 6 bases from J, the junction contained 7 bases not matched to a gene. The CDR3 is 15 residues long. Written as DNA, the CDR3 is TGCAGTGCTAGAGACGGTACAGGGGGAGTTCAGCCCCAGCATCTT. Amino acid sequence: CSARDGTGGVQPQHL.

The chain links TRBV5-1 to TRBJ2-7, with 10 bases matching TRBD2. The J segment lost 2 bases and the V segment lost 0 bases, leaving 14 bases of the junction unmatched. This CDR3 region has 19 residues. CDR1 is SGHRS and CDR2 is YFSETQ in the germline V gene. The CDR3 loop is CASSLGGGRRTSGTYEQYF. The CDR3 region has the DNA TGCGCCAGCAGCTTGGGGGGGGGACGGCGAACTAGCGGGACCTACGAGCAGTACTTC.

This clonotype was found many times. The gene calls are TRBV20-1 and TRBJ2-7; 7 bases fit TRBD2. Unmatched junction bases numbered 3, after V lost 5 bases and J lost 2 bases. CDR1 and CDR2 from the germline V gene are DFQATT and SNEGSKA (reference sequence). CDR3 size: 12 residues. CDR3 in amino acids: CSAQGLTYEQYF. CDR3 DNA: TGCAGTGCTCAGGGACTAACCTACGAGCAGTACTTC.

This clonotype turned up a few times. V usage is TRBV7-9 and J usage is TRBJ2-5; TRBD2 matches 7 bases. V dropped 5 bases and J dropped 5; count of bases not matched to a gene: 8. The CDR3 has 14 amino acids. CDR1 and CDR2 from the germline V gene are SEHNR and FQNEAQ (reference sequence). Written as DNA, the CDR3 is TGTGCCAGCAGCAGGACTAGTTCTCTCGAGACCCAGTACTTC. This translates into CASSRTSSLETQYF. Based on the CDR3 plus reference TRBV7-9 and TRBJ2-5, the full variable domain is DTGVSQNPRHKITKRGQNVTFRCDPISEHNRLYWYRQTLGQGPEFLTYFQNEAQLEKSRLLSDRFSAERPKGSFSTLEIQRTEQGDSAMYLCASSRTSSLETQYFGPGTRLLVL.

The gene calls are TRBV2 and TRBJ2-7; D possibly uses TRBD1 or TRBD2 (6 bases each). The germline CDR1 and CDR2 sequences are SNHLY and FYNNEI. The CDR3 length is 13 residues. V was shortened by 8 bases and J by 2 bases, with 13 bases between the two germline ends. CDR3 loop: CASRRDTAYEQYF. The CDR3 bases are TGTGCCAGCCGGAGGGACACCGCCTACGAGCAGTACTTC.

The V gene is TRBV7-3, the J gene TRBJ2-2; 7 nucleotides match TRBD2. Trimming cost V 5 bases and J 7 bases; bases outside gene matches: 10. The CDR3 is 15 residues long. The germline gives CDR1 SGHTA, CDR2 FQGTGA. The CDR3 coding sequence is TGTGCCAGCAGCCTCACTAGCGCATCTAACGGGGAGCTGTTTTTT. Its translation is CASSLTSASNGELFF.

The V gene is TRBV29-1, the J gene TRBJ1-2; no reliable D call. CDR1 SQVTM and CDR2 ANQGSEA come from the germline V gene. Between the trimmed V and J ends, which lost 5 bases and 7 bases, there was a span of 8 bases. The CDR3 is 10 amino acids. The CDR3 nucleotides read TGCAGCGTTCAAGGGAGTGGCTACACCTTC. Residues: CSVQGSGYTF.

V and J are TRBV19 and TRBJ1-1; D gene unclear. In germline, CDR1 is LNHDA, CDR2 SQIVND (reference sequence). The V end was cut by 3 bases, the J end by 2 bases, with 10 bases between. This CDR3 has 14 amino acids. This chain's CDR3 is CASSIGLTNTEAFF. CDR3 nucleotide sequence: TGTGCCAGTAGTATTGGGCTGACTAACACTGAAGCTTTCTTT.

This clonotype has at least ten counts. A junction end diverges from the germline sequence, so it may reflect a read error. The CDR3, as DNA: TGTGCCAGCAGTCCGGGACAGGGGAGGACTGAAGCTTTCTTT. Amino acid sequence: CASSPGQGRTEAFF. The V call is TRBV10-3, the J call TRBJ1-1; the match to TRBD1 covers 10 bases. CDR1 is ENHRY and CDR2 is SYGVKD in the germline V gene. The CDR3 has 14 amino acids.

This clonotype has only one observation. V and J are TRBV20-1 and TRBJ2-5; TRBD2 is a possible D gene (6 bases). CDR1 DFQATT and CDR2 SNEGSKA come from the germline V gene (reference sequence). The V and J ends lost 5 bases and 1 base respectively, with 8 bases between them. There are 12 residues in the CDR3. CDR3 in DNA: TGCAGTGCTGCGGGAAGCCAAGAGACCCAGTACTTC. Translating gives CSAAGSQETQYF.

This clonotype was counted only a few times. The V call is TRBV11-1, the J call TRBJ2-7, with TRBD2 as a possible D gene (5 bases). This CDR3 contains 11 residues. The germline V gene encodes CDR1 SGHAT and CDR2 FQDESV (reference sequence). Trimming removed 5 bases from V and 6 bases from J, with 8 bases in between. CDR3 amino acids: CASSREGEQYF. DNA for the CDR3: TGTGCCAGCAGCCGAGAGGGCGAGCAGTACTTC.

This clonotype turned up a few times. CDR3 sequence (DNA): TGTGCCAGCAGCTTGGCCCGACAGAGGGGAGAGACCCAGTACTTC. Translating gives CASSLARQRGETQYF. The chain uses TRBV5-4 and TRBJ2-5, with D possibly being TRBD1 or TRBD2 (5 bases each). V was pared by 0 bases and J by 4 bases, with 13 bases between. The CDR3 is made up of 15 amino acids. The germline CDR1 and CDR2 sequences are SGHNT and YYREEE (reference sequence).

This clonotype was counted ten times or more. For the CDR3, the DNA is TGCAGCGTTGTTTCGACAGACTACGAGCAGTACTTC. It translates to CSVVSTDYEQYF. This rearrangement joins TRBV29-1 to TRBJ2-7; possible D gene TRBD1, 5 bases. The V end was cut by 4 bases, the J end by 3 bases, with 10 bases between. This CDR3 has 12 residues. Per the germline V gene, CDR1 is SQVTM and CDR2 is ANQGSEA.

The CDR3 DNA reads TGTGCCAGCAGCTCTAGACTAGCGGGAGGGCCTGGAACCCAGTACTTC. Its translation is CASSSRLAGGPGTQYF. The V call is TRBV7-6, the J call TRBJ2-5; TRBD2 matches 14 bases. V lost 4 bases and J lost 8; bases outside the gene matches: 9. Germline-derived CDR1 and CDR2 are SGHVS and FNYEAQ. CDR3 length: 16 residues.

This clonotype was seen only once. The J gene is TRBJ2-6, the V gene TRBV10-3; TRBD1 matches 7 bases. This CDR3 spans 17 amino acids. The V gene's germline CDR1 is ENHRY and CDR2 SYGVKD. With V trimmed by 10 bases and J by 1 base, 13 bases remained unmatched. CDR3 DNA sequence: TGTGCCAGCAGGGACAGAGTACGACAATCTGGGGCCAACGTCCTGACTTTC. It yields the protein CASRDRVRQSGANVLTF.

The CDR3 nucleotides are TGCAGTGTCGGGAGGGCCGCCGGGGAGCTGTTTTTT. Protein product: CSVGRAAGELFF. The rearrangement uses TRBV20-1 and TRBJ2-2, with 8 bases aligning to TRBD2. This CDR3 contains 12 residues. Germline V gene lookup returns CDR1 DFQATT and CDR2 SNEGSKA (reference sequence). The trim removed 7 bases at V and 6 bases at J, leaving 4 bases unmatched.